This is a list of T cell receptor beta chains from one sample in a study of human T cells and chemical hapten exposure. In TCRdb, the RACE reads were re-called with MiXCR into one record per CDR3 protein. The sample carries tens of thousands of distinct CDR3 sequences, approximately 9.7% recorded once. The sequencing sample was made of whole blood. The receptor set was obtained from a female donor in good health. Some clones in this sample may be carry-over from other donors' samples. Each CDR3 is given with its conserved first and last residue. D genes are given only for firm matches. Size is omitted from some rows. Given values are once, few, many or a class for expanded clones.

V,J,D,size,DNA,CDR3
TRBV28,TRBJ1-1,-,many,TGTGCCAGCAGTCCCGGCACGATGAACACTGAAGCTTTCTTT,CASSPGTMNTEAFF
TRBV29-1,TRBJ2-3,TRBD1,few,TGCAGCGTCGAAGGGATTGAACTACAAGACAGGGGAGCTACAGATACGCAGTATTTT,CSVEGIELQDRGATDTQYF
TRBV12-3/TRBV12-4,TRBJ2-1,-,-,TGTGCCAGCAGTCCCGAAACTGGGAGCTCCTACAATGAGCAGTTCTTC,CASSPETGSSYNEQFF
TRBV7-8,TRBJ2-6,-,few,TGTGCCAGCAGCTCGAGGACGGGGGGCCAAGGGGCCAACGTCCTGACTTTC,CASSSRTGGQGANVLTF
TRBV2,TRBJ2-1,TRBD2,few,TGTGCCAGCAGTGGTGAGGGAGGGACCTCCTACAATGAGCAGTTCTTC,CASSGEGGTSYNEQFF
TRBV12-3/TRBV12-4,TRBJ2-5,-,many,TGTGCCAGCAGTATCCGGGACCCACGGGGAGAGACCCAGTACTTC,CASSIRDPRGETQYF
TRBV4-2,TRBJ1-2,-,few,TGTGCCAGCAGCCAAGATGTGAGGACGGCCTATGGCTACACCTTC,CASSQDVRTAYGYTF
TRBV10-1,TRBJ2-5,TRBD1,many,TGCGCCAGCAGTGGGCCCCGGGACAGGGGGCTAAAGGAAGAGACCCAGTACTTC,CASSGPRDRGLKEETQYF
TRBV12-3/TRBV12-4,TRBJ2-7,-,-,TGTGCCAGCAGGGCTAGTTGGTCCTACGAGCAGTACTTC,CASRASWSYEQYF
TRBV10-2,TRBJ2-4,TRBD2,few,TGCGCCACCGAACTCCTTATAGCGGGAGGAATTGGCGGAGCCACCAAAAACATTCAGTACTTC,CATELLIAGGIGGATKNIQYF
TRBV7-3,TRBJ2-7,-,-,TGTGCCAGCAGCTTAAGAGTGGGCGAGCAGTACTTC,CASSLRVGEQYF
TRBV5-5,TRBJ2-3,-,few,TGTGCCAGCAGCTCTTCAGGGCCGGGAAGCACAGATACGCAGTATTTT,CASSSSGPGSTDTQYF
TRBV9,TRBJ2-7,-,few,TGTGCCAGCAGCCCCGACCTGGGGGCCTACGAGCAGTACTTC,CASSPDLGAYEQYF
TRBV7-2,TRBJ1-1,-,-,TGTGCCAGCAGCTTCGGGCAAGCAGGGGCGGCTGAAGCTTTCTTT,CASSFGQAGAAEAFF
TRBV12-5,TRBJ2-1,-,-,TGTGCTAGTGGTTTGCCAAACTCAGACAATGAGCAGTTCTTC,CASGLPNSDNEQFF
TRBV18,TRBJ2-7,TRBD1,few,TGTGCCAGCTCACCACCAGGGACAGGGGCCTACGAGCAGTACTTC,CASSPPGTGAYEQYF
TRBV28,TRBJ2-1,TRBD2,few,TGTGCCAGCAGTTCGCCCCGCTTAGCGGGGTTGATGAGCTCCTACAATGAGCAGTTCTTC,CASSSPRLAGLMSSYNEQFF
TRBV28,TRBJ2-5,-,few,TGTGCCAGCAAGATACCCGGAGAGACCCAGTACTTC,CASKIPGETQYF
TRBV25-1,TRBJ2-7,-,-,TGTGCCAGCAGTGGGGCCGACGAGCAGTACTTC,CASSGADEQYF
TRBV24-1,TRBJ2-2,-,few,TGTGCCACAGACGGGAAACTGAACACCGGGGAGCTGTTTTTT,CATDGKLNTGELFF
TRBV7-2,TRBJ2-7,-,-,TGTGCCAGCAGCCCCACCTTAGGGGTTACCTACGAGCAGTACTTC,CASSPTLGVTYEQYF
TRBV7-7,TRBJ2-2,-,-,TGTGCTAGCAGCCCCACTAGATCCGGGGAGCTGTTTTTT,CASSPTRSGELFF
TRBV5-1,TRBJ2-7,-,-,TGCGCCAGCAGCTTGGGGCAGGGGGAGCAGTACTTC,CASSLGQGEQYF
TRBV7-9,TRBJ2-1,-,many,TGTGCCAGCAGCTTAGATCGATCCTACAATGAGCAGTTCTTC,CASSLDRSYNEQFF
TRBV20-1,TRBJ2-7,-,few,TGCAGTGCTAGAGCTTTGGGGCAGGGTGGATACGAGCAGTACTTC,CSARALGQGGYEQYF
TRBV24-1,TRBJ2-1,-,few,TGTGCCACCAGTGATTTTTCCGACAATGAGCAGTTCTTC,CATSDFSDNEQFF
TRBV28,TRBJ2-7,-,-,TGTGCCAGCAGTTTTAATAGAGGGAACGAGCAGTACTTC,CASSFNRGNEQYF
TRBV24-1,TRBJ2-2,-,few,TGTGCCACCAGTGACCATTCAAGGGCAGGACAGCCCGGGGAGCTGTTTTTT,CATSDHSRAGQPGELFF
TRBV12-3/TRBV12-4,TRBJ2-1,TRBD2,few,TGTGCCAGCAACCCGGGACTAGCGGGAGGGCGTTACAATGAGCAGTTCTTC,CASNPGLAGGRYNEQFF
TRBV19,TRBJ1-5,TRBD1,-,TGTGCCAGTTCCTCAGGACAGGGGGCGAATCAGCCCCAGCATTTT,CASSSGQGANQPQHF
TRBV9,TRBJ2-7,-,many,TGTGCCAGCAGCGTAGCGGATAACAAGTACGAGCAGTACTTC,CASSVADNKYEQYF
TRBV7-2,TRBJ2-1,TRBD2,many,TGTGCCAGCAGCTTAAACGCCCTCGAACTAGCGGGCGAGCAGTTCTTC,CASSLNALELAGEQFF
TRBV20-1,TRBJ2-1,-,many,TGCAGTGCTATTAACGGGAATAATGAGCAGTTCTTC,CSAINGNNEQFF
TRBV12-3/TRBV12-4,TRBJ1-2,TRBD1,many,TGTGCCAGCAGTCGGGACAGAGGAAAAACTGGCTACACCTTC,CASSRDRGKTGYTF
TRBV27,TRBJ2-1,-,many,TGTGCCAGCAGGGCGGGATCAAAGGGGAATGAGCAGTTCTTC,CASRAGSKGNEQFF
TRBV6-5,TRBJ2-5,-,-,TGTGCCAGCAGTCCCCAGGGGGAAGGGAGGGAGACCCAGTACTTC,CASSPQGEGRETQYF
TRBV7-3,TRBJ2-5,-,-,TGTGCCAGCAGCTTAATTCCCCAAGAGACCCAGTACTTC,CASSLIPQETQYF
TRBV27,TRBJ2-5,-,-,TGTGCCAGCAGAGCGGACCGGGGGACCCAGTACTTC,CASRADRGTQYF
TRBV20-1,TRBJ1-1,-,few,TGCAGTGCTAGATTTTTTGAGGGGCGGATGGCTGAAGCTTTCTTT,CSARFFEGRMAEAFF
TRBV7-2,TRBJ1-2,-,-,TGTGCCAGCAGCTTAATGGTTACCTATGGCTACACCTTC,CASSLMVTYGYTF
TRBV14,TRBJ2-1,-,-,TGTGCCAGCAGCCAAGCGCGCCCCGGAGGGGGGGTCCTTAATGAGCAGTTCTTC,CASSQARPGGGVLNEQFF
TRBV7-9,TRBJ1-4,-,-,TGTGCCAGCAGCCGCTGGGAGACGAATGAAAAACTGTTTTTT,CASSRWETNEKLFF
TRBV7-6,TRBJ1-5,-,many,TGTGCCTCCTCCGGGGGTCAACGTCAGCCCCAGCATTTT,CASSGGQRQPQHF
TRBV7-9,TRBJ2-7,TRBD1,-,TGTGCCAGCAGCAGACAGGGGGCTCGGAACGAGCAGTACTTC,CASSRQGARNEQYF
TRBV27,TRBJ1-5,-,many,TGTGCCAGCAGTTTATCCCTCCCCTGCGACGTAGGGGTTTTCATAAGAAGGACTCATCAGCCCCAGCATTTT,CASSLSLPCDVGVFIRRTHQPQHF
TRBV5-1,TRBJ2-1,TRBD2,few,TGCGCCAGCACGCAAGCGGGACTGGTCGTGGGATCCAATGAGCAGTTCTTC,CASTQAGLVVGSNEQFF
TRBV7-2,TRBJ1-1,-,many,TGTGCCAGCAGCCCCAGGGAATACACTGAAGCTTTCTTT,CASSPREYTEAFF
TRBV29-1,TRBJ1-1,-,many,TGCAGCGGCCGACAGGAACCGCGGGCTGAAGCTTTCTTT,CSGRQEPRAEAFF